These 30 T cell receptor beta chains were all obtained from the same sample, sequenced in a study of T cells in women clearing cervical HPV infection. Some clones are missing from TCRdb's copy, which holds only in-frame ones; the method was immunoSEQ multiplex PCR. This table holds about 16,000 clones. Sequenced sample: blood buffy coat. These receptors all come from a woman between 18 and 70 years old with a cervical HPV16 infection that either progressed to CIN3+ or cleared (not recorded which).

To note about this clone: Sequencing ends 3 residues short of the CDR3 end; the germline J gene provides the rest. This chain links TRBV20-1 with TRBJ2-1; 10 bases are a match to TRBD2. J lost 4 bases, V lost 3 bases, and 6 bases had no gene match. This CDR3 region has 15 residues. The germline V gene encodes CDR1 DFQATT and CDR2 SNEGSKA (reference sequence). CDR3 DNA (partial): TGCAGTGCTAGGGCTAGCGGGGGAATTTACAATGAG. This sequence encodes CSARASGGIYNE. The entire CDR3 protein is CSARASGGIYNEQFF.

To note about this clone: Sequencing ends 3 residues short of the CDR3 end; the germline J gene provides the rest. The V gene is TRBV7-9, the J gene TRBJ1-2; D is ambiguous. The CDR3 is 13 residues long. CDR1 is SEHNR and CDR2 is FQNEAQ in the germline V gene (reference sequence). CDR3 DNA (partial): TGTGCCAGCAGCCTTGACAACACCTACGAC. Translation: CASSLDNTYD. The entire CDR3 protein is CASSLDNTYDYTF. Filled out from reference TRBV7-9 and TRBJ1-2, the complete variable domain reads DTGVSQNPRHKITKRGQNVTFRCDPISEHNRLYWYRQTLGQGPEFLTYFQNEAQLEKSRLLSDRFSAERPKGSFSTLEIQRTEQGDSAMYLCASSLDNTYDYTFGSGTRLTVV.

The DNA read from the CDR3 is TGTGCCAGCAGCTTAGCACACAGGGACTCTGGAAACACC. Its translation is CASSLAHRDSGNT. The full CDR3 protein is CASSLAHRDSGNTIYF. The V and J genes are TRBV7-2 and TRBJ1-3, with D maybe TRBD1 (6 bases). The CDR3 extends 3 residues past the end of the read, so its final part is completed from the germline J gene. The CDR3 sequence is 16 residues long. Germline CDR1 SGHTA, CDR2 FQGNSA. Trimming shortened V by 0 bases and J by 0 bases, and 9 bases separated the two germline ends.

In the case of this clone: Sequencing ends 3 residues short of the CDR3 end; the germline J gene provides the rest. The chain couples TRBV7-9 to TRBJ1-1, with D possibly matching TRBD1 (6 bases). The V end lost 5 bases, the J end lost 1 base, and 8 bases lay between the germline ends. The CDR3 contains 13 residues. CDR1 is SEHNR and CDR2 is FQNEAQ in the germline V gene (reference sequence). CDR3 bases read: TGTGCCAGCAGCCTGGGACAGAACACTGAA. Amino acid sequence: CASSLGQNTE. The complete CDR3 protein is CASSLGQNTEAFF.

As to this clone: The read comes to an end 3 residues before the CDR3 does, leaving the germline J gene to fill in the end. This chain uses TRBV4-1 with TRBJ1-6; possibly TRBD1 for D (6 bases). CDR1 MGHRA and CDR2 YSYEKL come from the germline V gene. There are 16 residues in the CDR3. V was shortened by 0 bases and J by 10 bases, with 16 bases between the two germline ends. The covered CDR3 bases are TGCGCCAGCAGCCAAGATCTTGACAGGTTTGGATCACCC. Translated, it gives CASSQDLDRFGSP. Given in full, the CDR3 is CASSQDLDRFGSPLHF.

Points on this clone: Read sequence stops 3 residues before the CDR3 end, and the germline J gene provides the missing end. This sequence joins TRBV7-9 and TRBJ1-1; a weak D match, TRBD1 (5 bases). The CDR3 consists of 15 residues. Between the trimmed V and J ends, which lost 4 bases and 2 bases, there was a span of 14 bases. Germline V lookup: CDR1 SEHNR, CDR2 FQNEAQ (reference sequence). The sequenced part of the CDR3 DNA is TGTGCCAGCAGCTCCAAACCGGGACTAAACACTGAA. It codes for CASSSKPGLNTE. The full CDR3 is CASSSKPGLNTEAFF. Drawing the rest from reference TRBV7-9 and TRBJ1-1, the complete variable domain is DTGVSQNPRHKITKRGQNVTFRCDPISEHNRLYWYRQTLGQGPEFLTYFQNEAQLEKSRLLSDRFSAERPKGSFSTLEIQRTEQGDSAMYLCASSSKPGLNTEAFFGQGTRLTVV.

As regards this clone: The read terminates 3 residues ahead of where the CDR3 ends, so the germline J gene completes it. The V gene is TRBV7-7, the J gene TRBJ2-1; a weak D match, TRBD2 (7 bases). Trimming removed 4 bases at V and 4 bases at J, with 17 bases between. The CDR3 loop spans 16 amino acids. Looked up from germline, CDR1 is SSHAT and CDR2 is FNYEAQ (reference sequence). The CDR3 DNA, read in part, is TGTGCCAGCAGCTCTGATCCGGGGGGCACGTACAATGAG. Amino acids: CASSSDPGGTYNE. The whole CDR3 sequence reads CASSSDPGGTYNEQFF.

In regard to this clone: The CDR3 end lies 3 residues beyond the end of the read and is filled in from the germline J gene. The chain carries TRBV11-3 and TRBJ2-2; TRBD2 is a possible D gene (6 bases). The CDR3 runs to 14 residues. V lost 1 base, J lost 5 bases, and 8 bases lay in between. Germline CDR1 SGHNT, CDR2 YENEEA. The CDR3 region is CASSLGTTTGELFF. Partial CDR3 DNA: TGTGCCAGCAGCTTAGGGACTACTACCGGGGAG.

The CDR3 loop is CSVMTASGAPDTQYF. Incomplete CDR3 DNA: TGCAGCGTTATGACCGCAAGCGGGGCGCCAGATACG. V gene TRBV29-1 combines with J gene TRBJ2-3; TRBD2 agrees at 7 bases. The read falls 3 residues short of the CDR3 end, and the missing part is taken from the germline J gene. Trimming removed 5 bases from V and 4 bases from J; junction bases left unmatched: 12. There are 15 residues in the CDR3. Germline CDR1 SQVTM, CDR2 ANQGSEA.

On this clone: The CDR3 end lies 3 residues beyond the end of the read and is filled in from the germline J gene. The chain couples TRBV5-4 to TRBJ2-5, with a weak D call TRBD1 (5 bases). Germline CDR1 SGHNT, CDR2 YYREEE (reference sequence). V lost 0 bases, J lost 5 bases, and 11 bases lay in between. The CDR3 contains 14 residues. The sequenced CDR3 bases are TGTGCCAGCAGCTTGGTACAGGAAGGGGAGACC. This encodes CASSLVQEGET. The CDR3 reads in full as CASSLVQEGETQYF.

A remark on this clone: The missing CDR3 end, 3 residues past where the read stops, is filled in from the germline J gene. This chain joins TRBV3-1 (or the pseudogene TRBV3-2) and TRBJ1-4; D gene uncertain. Germline loops: CDR1 LGHDT, CDR2 YNNKEL (reference sequence). Trimming shortened V by 1 base and J by 7 bases, and 4 bases separated the two germline ends. This CDR3 contains 12 residues. CDR3 in amino acids: CASSQAGEKLFF. CDR3 DNA (partial): TGTGCCAGCAGCCAAGCAGGTGAAAAA.

About this clone: The read ends 3 residues shy of where the CDR3 ends; the end is completed using the germline J gene. The chain recombines TRBV7-3 with TRBJ1-1; D gene unclear. Germline values: CDR1 SGHTA, CDR2 FQGTGA. This CDR3 comprises 13 residues. V was cut by 1 base and J by 1 base, with 4 bases left in between. The CDR3 bases that were read are TGTGCCAGCAGCTTAATCCAGAACACTGAA. Its protein product is CASSLIQNTE. The full CDR3 reads CASSLIQNTEAFF.

Points on this clone: The read gets to within 3 residues of the CDR3 end, and the germline J gene fills in the rest. The V and J genes are TRBV2 and TRBJ2-2; 12 positions agree with TRBD2. The V gene's germline CDR1 is SNHLY and CDR2 FYNNEI. This CDR3 has 16 amino acids. Trimming cost V 5 bases and J 3 bases; bases outside gene matches: 4. CDR3 bases read: TGTGCCAGCAGTCGTGGACTAGCGGGGTACACCGGGGAG. Translation gives CASSRGLAGYTGE. The full CDR3 protein is CASSRGLAGYTGELFF.

As for this clone: From the germline J gene comes the end of the CDR3, since the read stops 3 residues before it. This chain uses TRBV2 with TRBJ1-6, with 7 bases aligning to TRBD1. The CDR3 contains 15 residues. The germline CDR1 and CDR2 sequences are SNHLY and FYNNEI. J gave up 6 bases and V 6 bases, and 8 bases lay outside the gene matches. The part of the CDR3 DNA that was read is TGTGCCAGCAGGGAACAGGGGACCCCTAATTCACCC. Protein sequence: CASREQGTPNSP. From start to end, the CDR3 is CASREQGTPNSPLHF. Together with reference TRBV2 and TRBJ1-6, the CDR3 gives the full variable domain: EPEVTQTPSHQVTQMGQEVILRCVPISNHLYFYWYRQILGQKVEFLVSFYNNEISEKSEIFDDQFSVERPDGSNFTLKIRSTKLEDSAMYFCASREQGTPNSPLHFGNGTRLTVT.

The CDR3 bases that were read are TGCAGTGCTAGACCTATAGCGGAAGGGAAGACC. It yields the protein CSARPIAEGKT. The entire CDR3 sequence reads CSARPIAEGKTQYF. The V and J genes are TRBV20-1 and TRBJ2-5, with D possibly matching TRBD2 (6 bases). The CDR3 end lies 3 residues beyond the end of the read and is filled in from the germline J gene. The CDR3 loop spans 14 amino acids. The germline V gene encodes CDR1 DFQATT and CDR2 SNEGSKA (reference sequence). Trimming removed 2 bases from V and 6 bases from J, with 16 bases in between.

A note on this clone: One end of the junction is discordant with germline, which a read error may explain. The CDR3 end is not reached by the read, which stops 3 residues before it; the germline J gene fills it in. The identical CDR3 is also encoded by other nucleotide sequences in the sample. The genes are TRBV5-6 and TRBJ2-1; unclear D gene. The CDR3 extends over 14 amino acids. Germline V CDR1 and CDR2: SGHDT, YYEEEE. This CDR3 reads CASSFPGSYNEQFF. The sequenced CDR3 bases are TGTGCCAGTAGCTTTCCGGGCTCCTACAATGAG.

As regards this clone: The CDR3 is cut off 3 residues early in the read; its end comes from the germline J gene. This chain joins TRBV7-3 and TRBJ2-7; D is ambiguous. V shed 5 bases and J shed 3 bases, with 14 bases lying between them. Germline V gives CDR1 SGHTA, CDR2 FQGTGA. The CDR3 has 14 residues. The CDR3: CASSHFPGHYEQYF. The covered CDR3 bases are TGTGCCAGCAGCCATTTCCCGGGTCACTACGAG.

Details on this clone: Sequencing ends 3 residues short of the CDR3 end; the germline J gene provides the rest. The chain is built from TRBV2 and TRBJ2-7, with D perhaps matching TRBD1 (6 bases). Germline values: CDR1 SNHLY, CDR2 FYNNEI. V lost 4 bases, J lost 6 bases, and 13 bases lay in between. The CDR3 sequence is 13 residues long. The CDR3 DNA, read in part, is TGTGCCAGCAGTGTGACAGGTCCGGGCGAG. Amino acids: CASSVTGPGE. The complete CDR3 protein is CASSVTGPGEQYF.

To note about this clone: The CDR3 goes on 3 residues after the read ends, and that part is filled in from the germline J gene. This chain uses TRBV20-1 with TRBJ2-1; 9 bases are a match to TRBD2. Germline loops: CDR1 DFQATT, CDR2 SNEGSKA (reference sequence). CDR3 length equals 15 residues. With 4 bases clipped from V and 0 bases from J, the junction kept 4 bases outside the gene matches. The CDR3 region is CSATKREASYNEQFF. CDR3 DNA, as far as it was read: TGCAGTGCTACCAAGCGGGAGGCCTCCTACAATGAG.

Note on this clone: The read terminates 3 residues before the CDR3 end, so the remaining end is supplied by the germline J gene. V gene TRBV19 combines with J gene TRBJ2-1, with 10 bases lining up with TRBD2. The CDR3 runs to 15 residues. Germline V gene data show CDR1 as LNHDA and CDR2 as SQIVND (reference sequence). Trimming cost V 5 bases and J 8 bases; bases outside gene matches: 9. This chain's CDR3 is CASSEGASGRYEQFF. Partial CDR3 DNA: TGTGCCAGTAGTGAAGGCGCTAGCGGGAGATATGAG.

Remarks on this clone: The read is 3 residues too short to cover the CDR3 end, so that end is filled in from the germline J gene. The chain recombines TRBV19 with TRBJ1-1, with a weak D call TRBD1 (6 bases). This CDR3 spans 15 amino acids. Germline V gives CDR1 LNHDA, CDR2 SQIVND (reference sequence). The ends were cut back, 11 bases at V and 4 bases at J, with 23 bases in the middle. Incomplete CDR3 DNA: TGTGCCTGCATTAGTGGCAGGGGAGCGAGCACTGAA. It yields the protein CACISGRGASTE. The complete CDR3 sequence is CACISGRGASTEAFF.

As to this clone: The read halts 3 residues ahead of the CDR3 end, with the missing end drawn from the germline J gene. J is TRBJ2-1 and V is TRBV19; 9 bases align to TRBD2. V gave up 7 bases and J gave up 4 bases; unmatched junction bases: 2. Germline V gives CDR1 LNHDA, CDR2 SQIVND (reference sequence). This CDR3 region has 13 residues. The covered CDR3 bases are TGTGCCAGTACGAGCGGGAGGTACAATGAG. Translation: CASTSGRYNE. The CDR3 reads in full as CASTSGRYNEQFF.

Details on this clone: The CDR3 is cut off 3 residues early in the read; its end comes from the germline J gene. The chain carries TRBV27 and TRBJ2-3; D uncertain. CDR3 length: 14 residues. Germline CDR1 and CDR2: MNHEY and SMNVEV (reference sequence). Between the trimmed V and J ends, which lost 2 bases and 4 bases, there was a span of 10 bases. The sequenced part of the CDR3 DNA is TGTGCCAGCAGTTTAGGTGGCCCTGCAGATACG. This encodes CASSLGGPADT. The CDR3 as a whole reads CASSLGGPADTQYF.

Of note for this clone: The read finishes 3 residues shy of the CDR3 end, and the germline J gene is used to complete it. V gene TRBV19 combines with J gene TRBJ2-3, with a weak D call TRBD1 (5 bases). CDR3 length: 15 amino acids. Germline lookup yields CDR1 LNHDA and CDR2 SQIVND (reference sequence). CDR3 DNA, as far as it was read: TGTGCCAGCAAGACGGATTTTAGGGGCAATCAGCCG. It yields the protein CASKTDFRGNQP. The complete CDR3 reads CASKTDFRGNQPQYF.

Remarks on this clone: The sequence runs out 3 residues before the end of the CDR3; the remainder is reconstructed from the germline J gene. V gene TRBV5-1 combines with J gene TRBJ2-1; 8 bases match TRBD2. The CDR3 is made up of 15 amino acids. V shed 4 bases, J shed 5 bases, and the junction held 8 bases outside the gene matches. Germline assignment: CDR1 SGHRS and CDR2 YFSETQ. The CDR3 loop reads CASSRVAGTDNEQFF. CDR3 DNA (partial): TGCGCCAGCAGCCGAGTAGCGGGAACGGACAATGAG.

As regards this clone: Read data end 3 residues before the CDR3 end; the end is taken from the germline J gene. The chain joins TRBV20-1 to TRBJ2-1; D unresolved. V lost 6 bases and J lost 7, with 19 bases in between. Per the germline V gene, CDR1 is DFQATT and CDR2 is SNEGSKA (reference sequence). The CDR3 extends over 14 amino acids. The covered CDR3 bases are TGCAGTGCGAATGACCGGAGAGTAGCTAATGAG. Protein sequence: CSANDRRVANE. The whole CDR3 sequence reads CSANDRRVANEQFF.

The sequenced part of the CDR3 DNA is TGTGCCAGTAGTATAGGCGTCAGGGGGAATGGC. This gives the protein CASSIGVRGNG. The whole CDR3 region reads CASSIGVRGNGYTF. The genes are TRBV19 and TRBJ1-2; 7 positions agree with TRBD1. The read halts 3 residues ahead of the CDR3 end, with the missing end drawn from the germline J gene. This CDR3 comprises 14 residues. Per the germline V gene, CDR1 is LNHDA and CDR2 is SQIVND (reference sequence). The V and J ends lost 1 base and 6 bases, in that order; junction bases with no gene match: 5.

Notes on this clone: The CDR3 end is not reached by the read, which stops 3 residues before it; the germline J gene fills it in. This chain uses TRBV9 with TRBJ2-1, with D perhaps TRBD1 (5 bases). Germline V gives CDR1 SGDLS, CDR2 YYNGEE. The CDR3 covers 16 residues. The ends were cut back, 0 bases at V and 5 bases at J, with 15 bases in the middle. The CDR3 here is CASSVGWGPKNNEQFF. The covered CDR3 bases are TGTGCCAGCAGCGTAGGTTGGGGCCCTAAAAACAATGAG.

The CDR3 spells CSAQGSSGDSYEQYF. The covered CDR3 bases are TGCAGTGCCCAGGGAAGTAGCGGGGACTCCTACGAG. The chain joins TRBV20-1 to TRBJ2-7; TRBD2 matches 8 bases. The read terminates 3 residues before the CDR3 end, so the remaining end is supplied by the germline J gene. V shed 6 bases and J 0 bases; nucleotides not matched to a gene: 10. CDR1 is DFQATT and CDR2 is SNEGSKA in the germline V gene (reference sequence). This CDR3 has 15 residues.

Remarks on this clone: The observed sequence ends 3 residues before the CDR3 terminus, with the missing tail filled in from the germline J gene. The gene calls are TRBV7-2 and TRBJ2-1, with 12 nucleotides matching TRBD2. This CDR3 comprises 14 residues. The junction had 3 bases not matched to a gene; V was cut back by 6 bases and J by 6 bases. CDR1 SGHTA and CDR2 FQGNSA come from the germline V gene. CDR3 DNA, as far as it was read: TGTGCCAGCAGATCTAGCGGGGGGGGCAATGAG. Translating gives CASRSSGGGNE. The whole CDR3 protein reads CASRSSGGGNEQFF. Full variable domain (outside the CDR3, taken from reference TRBV7-2 and TRBJ2-1): GAGVSQSPSNKVTEKGKDVELRCDPISGHTALYWYRQSLGQGLEFLIYFQGNSAPDKSGLPSDRFSAERTGGSVSTLTIQRTQQEDSAVYLCASRSSGGGNEQFFGPGTRLTVL.